This entry lists 3 T cell receptor beta chains sequenced from one sample in a study of cytomegalovirus exposure and HLA in healthy donors. The PCR had 60 Vbeta and 13 Jbeta primers. The protocol was immunoSEQ multiplex PCR, while the TCRdb copy is restricted to in-frame clones and leaves out a portion. Among roughly 130,000 clones listed, 65% to 90% were seen once. Sequenced material: PBMCs. The receptors stem from a male donor in good health and CMV-seropositive.

This chain joins TRBV5-6 and TRBJ2-5, with a weak D call TRBD1 (5 bases). Germline V gene sequence: CDR1 SGHDT, CDR2 YYEEEE. Trimming took off 4 bases at V and 2 bases at J, with 18 bases between the two ends. The CDR3 is 16 amino acids. CDR3 sequence reads: CASSLRDSFSQETQYF. CDR3 nucleotides: TGTGCCAGCAGCCTACGTGACAGTTTCTCACAAGAGACCCAGTACTTC.

V and J are TRBV4-2 and TRBJ1-2; maybe TRBD1 (5 bases). V was clipped by 0 bases and J by 3 bases, with 8 bases between them. Looked up from germline, CDR1 is LGHNA and CDR2 is YNFKEQ. The CDR3 has 14 residues. For the CDR3, the DNA is TGTGCCAGCAGCCAAGAGCTCAGGGACTATGGCTACACCTTC. Protein: CASSQELRDYGYTF.

This chain joins TRBV11-2 and TRBJ1-5; D is possibly TRBD1 (5 bases). This CDR3 is 14 amino acids long. Deletions cut 4 bases from V and 0 bases from J, with 7 bases between. The germline V gene encodes CDR1 SGHAT and CDR2 FQNNGV. The CDR3 nucleotides read TGTGCCAGCAGCTCGACAGTTAGCAATCAGCCCCAGCATTTT. Protein: CASSSTVSNQPQHF.